This T cell receptor (beta chain) was identified in a study of graft-versus-host responses after intestinal transplantation. With 4 bases removed from V and 2 bases from J, the gap between germline ends came to 8 bases. CDR3 length: 13 residues. Germline CDR1 SGHKS, CDR2 YYEKEE (reference sequence). The table came from immunoSEQ multiplex PCR; TCRdb's copy has only in-frame clones and leaves some out. The repertoire consists of about 110,000 clones, with approximately 93% occurring once and the leading ten covering more than 0.9%. For this clone: Its specificity is not known.

Study observations and caveats: Peak GvH clone levels in circulation were associated with early post-transplant HvG declines. Allografts carried high graft-versus-host to host-versus-graft clonal ratios in patients having graft-donor T cell macrochimerism.

The sample was unstimulated CD8+ T cells sorted from spleen or lymph node cells, taken before transplant. This TCR was recovered from a human donor who was the organ donor for an intestinal transplant. The chain couples TRBV5-5 to TRBJ2-3, with unresolved D. This chain's CDR3 is CASSPLNTDTQYF. The CDR3 DNA is TGTGCCAGCAGCCCCCTGAACACAGATACGCAGTATTTT.